The present entry profiles one T cell receptor (beta chain) with its context. These data are taken from a study of blood T cell repertoires in COVID-19. About the research overall: Italy, Spain and the United States were the sources of the convalescent and acute COVID-19 samples. T cells, B-cell-depleted T cells, or PBMCs supplied cDNA or gDNA.

Under the authors' procedure: Estimation of nucleated cell counts was performed using reference gene primer amplification. The method was immunoSEQ multiplex PCR; TCRdb's version includes in-frame clones alone and lacks a portion of them. Clone size and V and J calls were adopted from that table, with D and trimming inferred from the DNA. The data contain hundreds of thousands of clones, about 86% of them singletons. This CDR3 spans 16 amino acids. Germline V CDR1 and CDR2: SGDLS, YYNGEE. The V and J ends lost 6 bases and 4 bases, in that order; junction bases with no gene match: 12. V usage is TRBV9 and J usage is TRBJ2-2; 7 nucleotides align to TRBD2. Sequencing was carried out using peripheral blood. This receptor was identified in a woman aged 50 to 60 with acute or convalescent COVID-19. For the CDR3, the DNA is TGTGCCAGCACCATAACTGGACTAGGTTCCACCGGGGAGCTGTTTTTT. Translated: CASTITGLGSTGELFF.